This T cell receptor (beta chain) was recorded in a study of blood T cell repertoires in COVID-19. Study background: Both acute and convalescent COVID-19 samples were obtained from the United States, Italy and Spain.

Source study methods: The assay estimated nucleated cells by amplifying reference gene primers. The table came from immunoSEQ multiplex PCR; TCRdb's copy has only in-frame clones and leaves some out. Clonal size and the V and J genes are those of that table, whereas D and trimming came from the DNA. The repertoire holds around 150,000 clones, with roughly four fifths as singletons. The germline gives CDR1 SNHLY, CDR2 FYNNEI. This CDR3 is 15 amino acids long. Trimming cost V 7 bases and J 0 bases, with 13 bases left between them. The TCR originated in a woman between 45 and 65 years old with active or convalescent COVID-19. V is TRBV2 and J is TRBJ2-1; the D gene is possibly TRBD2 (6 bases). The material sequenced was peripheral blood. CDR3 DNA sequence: TGTGCCAGCACAGCGGGCCCAAGCTCCTACAATGAGCAGTTCTTC. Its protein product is CASTAGPSSYNEQFF.